This paragraph covers one TCR beta chain sequence. This sample was taken from a study of long-term antiretroviral therapy in people with HIV. Trimming removed 1 base from V and 5 bases from J; junction bases left unmatched: 6. There are 15 residues in the CDR3. Germline CDR1 and CDR2: LGHNA and YSLEER. Survey level was the resolution at which the v3.0 immunoSEQ assay ran. The protocol was immunoSEQ multiplex PCR, while the TCRdb copy is restricted to in-frame clones and leaves out a portion. The table lists tens of thousands of clones, over 75% of them singletons. The V call is TRBV4-3, the J call TRBJ2-5; 8 nucleotides align to TRBD2. This receptor was taken from a man aged 45-65 years with HIV. The sequencing used unsorted PBMCs, collected 2 years after starting antiretroviral therapy. The CDR3 here is CASSQVPGGQETQYF. Here the CDR3 DNA reads TGCGCCAGCAGCCAAGTCCCGGGGGGGCAGGAGACCCAGTACTTC.